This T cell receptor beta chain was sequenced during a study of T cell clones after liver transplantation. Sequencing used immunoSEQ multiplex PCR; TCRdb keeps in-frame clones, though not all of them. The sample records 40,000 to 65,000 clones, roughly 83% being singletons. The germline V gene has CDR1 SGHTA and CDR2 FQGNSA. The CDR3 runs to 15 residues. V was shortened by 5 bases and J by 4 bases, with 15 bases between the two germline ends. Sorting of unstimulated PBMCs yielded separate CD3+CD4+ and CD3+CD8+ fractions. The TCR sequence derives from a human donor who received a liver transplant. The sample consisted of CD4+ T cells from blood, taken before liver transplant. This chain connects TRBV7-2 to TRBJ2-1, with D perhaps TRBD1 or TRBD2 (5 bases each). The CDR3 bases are TGTGCCAGCAGCCCCGGGGCCTCAAGGTACAATGAGCAGTTCTTC. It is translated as CASSPGASRYNEQFF.